This T cell receptor beta chain was recovered during a study of brain T cells in children with intractable seizures. This CDR3 has 18 residues. CDR1 and CDR2 (germline): MDHEN, SYDVKM. V was pared by 0 bases and J by 9 bases, with 24 bases between. This table comes from immunoSEQ multiplex PCR, and its TCRdb copy is limited to in-frame clones, with some not included. Of under 150,000 clones listed, 90% to 95% are singletons. The chain joins TRBV28 to TRBJ1-5, with D possibly being TRBD1 (5 bases). This TCR was sampled from a boy less than two years old with hemimegalencephaly and intractable seizures. Material: peripheral blood, obtained at surgery. In nucleotides, the CDR3 is TGTGCCAGCAGTTTATGGGGTTATCGGGACGCTCGCAGGCGGCCCCAGCATTTT. Its translation: CASSLWGYRDARRRPQHF.